This TCR beta chain was identified in a study of shared clonotypes between healthy human individuals. Concerning this clone itself: No antigen is known for it.

It was CD45RO-negative cells, positively selected for CCR7, that made up naive CD8 cells, with terminally differentiated effector memory CD45RA+ cells excluded. This was a deep-level run. It was roughly 190 ng DNA, around 33,000 T cell genomes, that sorted-subset replicate PCRs used. The repertoire was sequenced with immunoSEQ multiplex PCR; TCRdb's copy has only in-frame clones and lacks some. The sample comprises approximately 2,000,000 clones, around 93% of which are singletons, and 1.5% to 2% rests with the top ten. Germline lookup yields CDR1 SGHRS and CDR2 YFSETQ. Trimming cost V 0 bases and J 6 bases, with 24 bases left between them. This CDR3 region has 18 residues. General observations from the study: In several donors, around 5.5% of naive CD4 clonotypes appeared in common. Only blood underwent sampling, and tissue repertoires likely differ.

The TCR was taken from a young man in good health. Some clones in this sample may be carry-over from other donors' samples. The chain couples TRBV5-1 to TRBJ1-2; tentative D call: TRBD1 (5 bases). The sample comprised naive CD8+ T cells from PBMCs. CDR3 in DNA: TGCGCCAGCAGCTTGGCAGGGAGCCTGGACTTCCTCTCCCATGGCTACACCTTC. Translation: CASSLAGSLDFLSHGYTF.